This TCR beta chain originates from a study of T cells in Graves' hyperthyroidism and ophthalmopathy. General observations from the study: Most clonotypes that expanded in the thyroid above 0.001 also showed up in blood.

TCR beta CDR3 sequences were amplified from RNA transcripts. TCR CDR3 underwent first-round RT-PCR with the HTBI primer set. TCRdb reprocessed the multiplex PCR reads with MiXCR, giving one entry per CDR3 protein. The sample records about 560,000 distinct CDR3 sequences, around 42% being singletons. The patients, who ranged from 18 to 65 in age, presented with newly diagnosed hyperthyroidism lasting under 2 months. Patients having uncontrolled infection, another autoimmune disease, pregnancy or lactation were not included. This clonotype has only a few counts. Its target is unknown. The CDR3 spans 15 residues. V shed 10 bases and J shed 2 bases, with 18 bases lying between them. CDR1 is ENHRY and CDR2 is SYGVKD in the germline V gene.

The sequencing input was peripheral blood or thyroid tissue (not recorded which). This receptor was identified in a woman younger than 35 with Graves' hyperthyroidism. The rearrangement uses TRBV10-3 and TRBJ1-5; D gene unclear. CDR3 nucleotide sequence: TGTGCCAGCAGCCCCGTTACAGCAGGCAATCAGCCCCAGCATTTT. This translates into CASSPVTAGNQPQHF.